Each of the 4 T cell receptor beta chains below was sequenced from the same sample in a study of cytomegalovirus exposure and HLA in healthy donors. In the PCR, 60 Vbeta and 13 Jbeta primers were used. Sequencing was performed with immunoSEQ multiplex PCR; in TCRdb, only in-frame clones are kept and a portion is missing. Here the sample spans 100,000 to 150,000 clones, 70% to 85% being singletons. Sequencing input: PBMCs. The receptors stem from a man aged 35 to 55 in good health and CMV-seropositive.

This clone has just a few counts. The chain is built from TRBV11-1 and TRBJ1-2; D unclear. V lost 4 bases and J 3 bases, leaving 21 bases between the germline ends. There are 17 residues in the CDR3. The V gene's germline CDR1 is SGHAT and CDR2 FQDESV (reference sequence). The CDR3 DNA follows: TGTGCCAGCAGCTCCCTCGGCGAGGGTGCACGGGACTATGGCTACACCTTC. Translation gives CASSSLGEGARDYGYTF.

The chain recombines TRBV7-7 with TRBJ1-1; D ambiguous. The germline CDR1 and CDR2 sequences are SSHAT and FNYEAQ (reference sequence). The V gene lost 1 base and the J gene lost 3 bases, with 6 bases spanning the gap. The CDR3 is made up of 13 amino acids. This CDR3 reads CASSLGEDTEAFF. The DNA of the CDR3 is TGTGCCAGCAGCTTAGGAGAGGACACTGAAGCTTTCTTT.

The chain couples TRBV7-2 to TRBJ1-4; 9 nucleotides match TRBD1. Germline values: CDR1 SGHTA, CDR2 FQGNSA. V shed 3 bases, J shed 6 bases, and the junction held 2 bases outside the gene matches. CDR3 length: 14 amino acids. CDR3 loop: CASSLGTGYEKLFF. For the CDR3, the DNA is TGTGCCAGCAGCTTGGGGACAGGGTATGAAAAACTGTTTTTT.

The CDR3 spells CASSPTGVRTEAFF. DNA for the CDR3: TGTGCCAGCAGCCCTACAGGGGTAAGGACTGAAGCTTTCTTT. The chain is built from TRBV5-6 and TRBJ1-1; 7 bases fit TRBD1. Germline V CDR1 and CDR2: SGHDT, YYEEEE. CDR3 length: 14 residues. Losses at the gene ends were 4 bases for V and 5 bases for J; bases not matched to a gene: 8.